This T cell receptor beta chain was captured by sequencing in a study of T-cell reconstitution after alpha-beta-depleted transplantation in children. Study-wide points: Reported findings indicate that, about two months after transplant, alpha-beta T cells came from several hundred expanded clones, which were derived from non-depleted graft cells. In some patients, recipient T cells and intrathymic progenitors surviving conditioning explained high day-60 diversity.

Per germline, CDR1 MDHEN and CDR2 SYDVKM. J was trimmed by 7 bases and V by 4 bases; bases with no gene match: 15. There are 16 residues in the CDR3. In this sample, this clonotype turned up many times. Its antigen is unidentified. Unique molecular identifiers tagged the TCRbeta library. TCRdb re-analysed the PCR reads in MiXCR, keeping a single row per CDR3 protein. The data show hundreds of thousands of distinct CDR3 sequences, 23% seen once. The sequencing used PBMCs, mostly from graft donor cells, collected 360 days after TCRalphabeta/CD19-depleted stem cell transplant. This TCR was recovered from a boy younger than two who had a stem cell transplant for acute myeloid leukemia, so the T cells may come from the graft donor. The V gene is TRBV28, the J gene TRBJ2-5; TRBD1 matches at 7 bases. The CDR3 protein is CASSSIRQGRFGTQYF. CDR3 bases: TGTGCCAGCAGTTCTATCCGACAGGGCCGCTTTGGGACCCAGTACTTC.